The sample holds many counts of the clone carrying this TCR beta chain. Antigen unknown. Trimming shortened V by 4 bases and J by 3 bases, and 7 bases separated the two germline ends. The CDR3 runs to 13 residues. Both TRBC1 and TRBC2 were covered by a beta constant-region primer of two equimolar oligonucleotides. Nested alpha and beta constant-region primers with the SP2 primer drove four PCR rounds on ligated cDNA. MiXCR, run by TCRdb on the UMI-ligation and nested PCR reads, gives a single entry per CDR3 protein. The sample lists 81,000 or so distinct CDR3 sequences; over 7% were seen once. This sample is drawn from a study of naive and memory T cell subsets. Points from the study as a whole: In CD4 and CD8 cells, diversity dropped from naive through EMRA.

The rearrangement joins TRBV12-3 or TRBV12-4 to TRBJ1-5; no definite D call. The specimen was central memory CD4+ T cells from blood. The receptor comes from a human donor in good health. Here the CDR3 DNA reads TGTGCCAGCAGTTCGCAGGTCAATCAGCCCCAGCATTTT. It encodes CASSSQVNQPQHF.